This T cell receptor beta chain appears in the sequencing data of a study of blood T cells in healthy people across ages. The germline V gene has CDR1 LGHNA and CDR2 YSLEER. The CDR3 extends over 17 amino acids. Comment on this clonotype: Mismatch with germline at one junction end may stem from a read error.

Primers used in a second PCR of roughly 7 to 12 cycles were a sample-barcoded 5' primer and a J-beta primer mix. Each single sample gave us at least 2.5 million CDR3-containing paired-end reads. TCRdb ran MiXCR on the 5' RACE reads and lists one entry per CDR3 protein. Of approximately 900,000 distinct CDR3 sequences in the sample, 48% were seen once. Sequenced sample: blood. The chain employs TRBV4-3 and TRBJ2-7; D is perhaps TRBD1 or TRBD2 (5 bases each). The J call may be wrong; the DNA end is better matched by TRBJ2-5. This receptor was identified in a man aged 30-40 years in good health. Written as DNA, the CDR3 is TGCGCCGGCAGCCGAGAAGAGGCAGGGAGTCGAGTGGCGACCCAGTACTTC. This codes for CAGSREEAGSRVATQYF.